A single sample gave rise to the 15 T cell receptor beta chains below, sequenced in a study of chemoradiotherapy in HPV16-positive cancers. This table comes from immunoSEQ multiplex PCR, and its TCRdb copy is limited to in-frame clones, with some not included. The sample consists of 55,000 to 85,000 clones, approximately 91% of them appearing once. The sequencing here drew on blood, taken from a patient who underwent chemoradiotherapy. The receptor set was obtained from a human donor with HPV-associated anogenital cancer.

The V call is TRBV6-1, the J call TRBJ1-5; 7 positions agree with TRBD1. The CDR3 is 15 residues long. J gave up 4 bases and V 3 bases, and 6 bases lay outside the gene matches. The germline V gene encodes CDR1 MNHNS and CDR2 SASEGT. The CDR3 reads CASSDEGARNQPQHF. The CDR3 DNA sequence: TGTGCCAGCAGTGATGAGGGGGCGCGGAATCAGCCCCAGCATTTT.

The V gene is TRBV5-5, the J gene TRBJ2-3, with 11 positions matching TRBD2. Germline V gene data show CDR1 as SGHKS and CDR2 as YYEKEE (reference sequence). This CDR3 has 15 amino acids. With V trimmed by 5 bases and J by 5 bases, 7 bases remained unmatched. The CDR3 reads CASRKLAGVGDTQYF. The DNA of the CDR3 is TGTGCCAGCAGGAAACTAGCGGGAGTTGGAGATACGCAGTATTTT.

The chain couples TRBV11-3 to TRBJ2-1; 7 nucleotides align to TRBD2. The CDR3 has 13 residues. Germline CDR1 SGHNT, CDR2 YENEEA. V trimming: 1 base; J trimming: 6 bases; junction bases outside the gene matches: 0. CDR3 nucleotide sequence: TGTGCCAGCAGCTTAGGACTAGCCAATGAGCAGTTCTTC. This translates into CASSLGLANEQFF.

CDR3 protein: CASRLQGNQPQHF. CDR3 nucleotides: TGTGCCAGCAGATTACAGGGGAACCAGCCCCAGCATTTT. V and J are TRBV6-5 and TRBJ1-5; 7 bases fit TRBD1. Germline V gene sequence: CDR1 MNHEY, CDR2 SVGAGI. This CDR3 is 13 amino acids long. Losses at the gene ends were 6 bases for V and 7 bases for J; bases not matched to a gene: 6.

The chain recombines TRBV10-3 with TRBJ1-1, with D unresolved. Trimming pared 1 base from V and 1 base from J, leaving 7 bases between. This CDR3 is 14 amino acids long. Looked up from germline, CDR1 is ENHRY and CDR2 is SYGVKD. CDR3 region: CAISEFSKNTEAFF. CDR3 nucleotides: TGTGCCATCAGTGAGTTTTCAAAGAACACTGAAGCTTTCTTT.

The rearrangement links TRBV7-8 to TRBJ2-5, with TRBD2 as a possible D gene (5 bases). This CDR3 is built from 15 residues. The germline V gene has CDR1 SGHVS and CDR2 FQNEAQ. The V end lost 1 base, the J end lost 5 bases, and 14 bases lay between the germline ends. The CDR3: CASSLGDRGLETQYF. In DNA form, the CDR3 reads TGTGCCAGCAGCTTAGGGGATCGGGGTCTGGAGACCCAGTACTTC.

The V and J genes are TRBV11-3 and TRBJ1-3; 9 nucleotides match TRBD1. The CDR3 consists of 14 residues. From germline, CDR1 is SGHNT and CDR2 YENEEA. V lost 5 bases, J lost 4 bases, and 3 bases stayed unmatched. This CDR3 is CASSAGQGGNTIYF. The CDR3 coding sequence is TGTGCCAGCAGCGCGGGACAGGGAGGAAACACCATATATTTT.

The rearrangement uses TRBV4-1 and TRBJ2-5; D is perhaps TRBD1 (6 bases). The CDR3 runs 17 residues. The germline V gene encodes CDR1 MGHRA and CDR2 YSYEKL. V lost 3 bases and J lost 2, with 19 bases in between. The CDR3 loop is CASSHPSSGTQQETQYF. CDR3 DNA sequence: TGCGCCAGCAGCCACCCCAGTTCCGGGACACAGCAAGAGACCCAGTACTTC.

The chain combines TRBV9 with TRBJ1-1; the D is unclear. The CDR3 runs 12 residues. V was trimmed by 3 bases and J by 6 bases, leaving 9 bases between them. Per the germline V gene, CDR1 is SGDLS and CDR2 is YYNGEE. The CDR3 region is CASSDGWAEAFF. The DNA for the CDR3 is TGTGCCAGCAGCGATGGTTGGGCTGAAGCTTTCTTT.

The CDR3 DNA follows: TGTGCCAGCAGTTCCAGGGGGCGCACTGAAGCTTTCTTT. It encodes CASSSRGRTEAFF. This chain uses TRBV28 with TRBJ1-1; 8 bases line up with TRBD1. CDR3 size: 13 residues. The germline V gene has CDR1 MDHEN and CDR2 SYDVKM. The trim removed 4 bases at V and 4 bases at J, leaving 2 bases unmatched.

CDR3 DNA sequence: TGTGCCAGCAGCTTGTCCGATAATGGCTACACCTTC. Its translation: CASSLSDNGYTF. The J gene is TRBJ1-2, the V gene TRBV5-4; D remains unclear. This CDR3 region has 12 residues. Germline CDR1 SGHNT, CDR2 YYREEE (reference sequence). V was clipped by 1 base and J by 6 bases, with 7 bases between them.

The chain carries TRBV10-3 and TRBJ2-7; the match to TRBD1 covers 8 bases. CDR1 is ENHRY, CDR2 SYGVKD, per germline. The CDR3 spans 12 residues. The trim removed 4 bases at V and 7 bases at J, leaving 3 bases unmatched. The CDR3 DNA is TGTGCCATCAGTGTGGACAGGGCGGAGCAGTACTTC. Translating it yields CAISVDRAEQYF.

The chain carries TRBV7-9 and TRBJ2-2; the D is unclear. Germline-derived CDR1 and CDR2 are SEHNR and FQNEAQ (reference sequence). The CDR3 has 14 residues. With 7 bases removed from V and 4 bases from J, the gap between germline ends came to 13 bases. The CDR3 DNA reads as TGTGCCAGCAAGTCCCGGGCCAGCACCGGGGAGCTGTTTTTT. Residues: CASKSRASTGELFF.

The genes are TRBV10-3 and TRBJ1-1; D ambiguous. CDR1 is ENHRY and CDR2 is SYGVKD in the germline V gene. The CDR3 runs 13 residues. Trimming left V 3 bases short and J 3 bases short, with 8 bases between. The CDR3 DNA reads TGTGCCATCAGTGAAACGGGAGACACTGAAGCTTTCTTT. Amino acid sequence: CAISETGDTEAFF.

V is TRBV19 and J is TRBJ1-2; D not certain. CDR3 length equals 12 residues. With 7 bases removed from V and 8 bases from J, the gap between germline ends came to 14 bases. Germline CDR1 reads LNHDA; CDR2 reads SQIVND (reference sequence). This CDR3 is CASNADVSGYTF. CDR3 DNA: TGTGCCAGTAATGCGGACGTATCCGGCTACACCTTC.